These 8 T cell receptor beta chains were all obtained from the same sample, sequenced in a study of post-analysis software for immune sequencing data. Study-level points and caveats: Relative to controls, patients had several TRBV segments at higher frequency, with TRBV5-6, TRBV5-1 and TRBV20-1 among these.

Tagging with unique molecular identifiers was a feature of the TCR beta cDNA libraries. TCRdb itself ran the PCR reads through MiXCR, one entry per CDR3 protein. This table holds hundreds of thousands of distinct CDR3 sequences, roughly two fifths found once. Antigens for these TCRs are unknown. Sample: blood. These receptors all come from a girl between 10 and 17 years old with multiple sclerosis.

In this sample, this clonotype turned up a few times. For the CDR3, the DNA is TGTGCCACCAGCGGCCAGACAGGGGAGTTCGAGCAGTACTTC. Amino acids: CATSGQTGEFEQYF. The chain employs TRBV15 and TRBJ2-7, with 8 bases that match TRBD1. Per germline, CDR1 LNHNV and CDR2 YYDKDF (reference sequence). The CDR3 loop spans 14 amino acids. Trimming at V came to 5 bases and at J to 6 bases, leaving 9 bases not matched to a gene.

As DNA, the CDR3 is TGTGCCAGCAGTTTAGCGGGAGGGCCCTCTGAGCAGTTCTTC. This translates into CASSLAGGPSEQFF. The gene calls are TRBV12-3 or TRBV12-4 and TRBJ2-1; 7 positions match TRBD2. The V and J ends lost 0 bases and 9 bases, in that order; junction bases with no gene match: 5. The CDR3 is made up of 14 amino acids.

A few counts support this clonotype. The gene calls are TRBV7-2 and TRBJ2-7; TRBD1 is a possible D gene (6 bases). V lost 2 bases, J lost 5 bases, and 13 bases lay in between. The germline CDR1 and CDR2 sequences are SGHTA and FQGNSA. CDR3 length: 14 residues. DNA of the CDR3: TGTGCCAGCAGCTTAAGGAACAGGGCCCACGAGCAGTACTTC. This translates into CASSLRNRAHEQYF.

In its sample, this clonotype was seen a few times. The rearrangement links TRBV11-2 to TRBJ2-7; D uncertain. The J call may be faulty, since TRBJ2-5 better matches the DNA end. The CDR3 sequence is 13 residues long. In germline, CDR1 is SGHAT, CDR2 FQNNGV. CDR3 loop: CASSLENRETQYF. In DNA form, the CDR3 reads TGTGCCAGCAGCTTAGAAAATAGGGAGACCCAGTACTTC.

The genes are TRBV4-2 and TRBJ2-7, with a tentative D call TRBD2 (5 bases). V gave up 4 bases and J gave up 0 bases, with 16 bases separating them. Germline V gives CDR1 LGHNA, CDR2 YNFKEQ. This CDR3 region has 16 residues. Here the CDR3 DNA reads TGTGCCAGCAGCCCCGTCGATAGCGCGAGCTCCTACGAGCAGTACTTC. Its translation: CASSPVDSASSYEQYF.

V usage is TRBV20-1 and J usage is TRBJ2-3, with TRBD2 matching 11 bases. The CDR3 consists of 14 residues. J was trimmed by 11 bases and V by 4 bases; bases with no gene match: 11. Germline V gene lookup returns CDR1 DFQATT and CDR2 SNEGSKA (reference sequence). This CDR3 is CSATLAGGPPRQYF. CDR3 bases: TGCAGTGCTACCCTAGCGGGGGGACCGCCCCGGCAGTATTTT.

This clonotype occurred many times. The rearrangement uses TRBV12-3 or TRBV12-4 and TRBJ2-5; 9 bases are a match to TRBD2. This CDR3 has 14 residues. Unmatched junction bases numbered 7, after V lost 6 bases and J lost 5 bases. The CDR3 spells CASSLSGRGETQYF. The CDR3 DNA is TGTGCCAGCAGCCTTAGCGGGAGAGGCGAGACCCAGTACTTC.

This clonotype was detected a few times. The chain has TRBV30 and TRBJ2-3; D is perhaps TRBD2 (6 bases). Germline assignment: CDR1 GTSNPN and CDR2 SVGIG (reference sequence). The V and J ends lost 2 bases and 1 base respectively, with 13 bases between them. This CDR3 spans 15 amino acids. The CDR3 DNA reads as TGTGCCTGGAGTACCGTTAGCGGTCGCACAGATACGCAGTATTTT. The encoded protein is CAWSTVSGRTDTQYF.